A single T cell receptor beta chain is shown here with its context. The antigen is not known. The V gene lost 2 bases and the J gene lost 6 bases, with 20 bases spanning the gap. The length of the CDR3 is 16 residues. Germline lookup yields CDR1 MNHNS and CDR2 SASEGT. Sequencing was performed with immunoSEQ multiplex PCR; in TCRdb, only in-frame clones are kept and a portion is missing. The sample lists 43,000 or so clones, roughly 90% seen once, with approximately 9% in the top ten. The data belong to a study of PD-1 blockade in classical Hodgkin lymphoma. Points from the study as a whole: Baseline TCR diversity was reportedly lower in newly diagnosed patients than healthy donors. CD4+ TCR diversity, unlike CD8+, climbed significantly by C4D1. Patients starting nivolumab under 1 year after ASCT were excluded.

Each of the patients experienced relapse following autologous stem cell transplantation, and their brentuximab vedotin exposure differed. Complete response, partial response or progressive disease constituted the best response categories observed. This receptor was obtained from a human donor with classical Hodgkin lymphoma. The gene calls are TRBV6-1 and TRBJ2-7, with D tentatively TRBD1 (6 bases). The sample was peripheral blood mononuclear cells (PBMCs), taken at baseline. For the CDR3, the DNA is TGTGCCAGCAGTGAACCACAGGGCCGGGGCTTTGTCGAGCAGTACTTC. Translation gives CASSEPQGRGFVEQYF.